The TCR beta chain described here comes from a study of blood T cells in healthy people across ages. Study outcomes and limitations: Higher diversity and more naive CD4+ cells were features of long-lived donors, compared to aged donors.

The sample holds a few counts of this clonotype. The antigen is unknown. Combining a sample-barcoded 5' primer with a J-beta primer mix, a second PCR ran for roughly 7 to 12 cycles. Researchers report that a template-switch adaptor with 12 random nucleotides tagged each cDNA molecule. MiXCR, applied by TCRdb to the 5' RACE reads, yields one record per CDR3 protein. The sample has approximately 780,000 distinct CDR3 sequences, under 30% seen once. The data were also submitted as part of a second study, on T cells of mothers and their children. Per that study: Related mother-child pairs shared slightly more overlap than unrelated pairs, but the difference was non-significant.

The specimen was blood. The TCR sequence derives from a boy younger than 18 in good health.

The CDR3 DNA follows: TGTGCCAGCAGTCCGACCCGGACATTATCGAACACCGGGGAGCTGTTTTTT. It yields the protein CASSPTRTLSNTGELFF. The gene calls are TRBV27 and TRBJ2-2; TRBD1 might be the D (5 bases). Germline values: CDR1 MNHEY, CDR2 SMNVEV (reference sequence). CDR3 length: 17 residues. Trimming stripped 5 bases from V and 0 bases from J, with 16 bases between.